Included here is one TCR beta chain sequence, with context. This clonotype has at least ten counts. Its binding antigen is unknown. Base-call qualities are not available, and no considerably larger clone is one nucleotide away. V and J lose 3 bases and 5 bases, and a span of 14 bases separates them. There are 15 amino acids in the CDR3, from cysteine to phenylalanine inclusive. Only the CDR3 region is kept as DNA, spanning 45 bases read in frame from base 1. CDR1 and CDR2 are read off the germline V gene as SGHRS and YFSETQ. The entry originates in a study of T cells in Graves' hyperthyroidism and ophthalmopathy (dated by TCRdb to 2018 to 2020). About the investigation overall: Peripheral blood samples were taken at the time of initial diagnosis, prior to any treatment. The roughly 94 discovery patients were randomly divided into training and test sets at a 7:3 ratio. Following sampling, methimazole starting at 30 mg daily was given to hyperthyroidism patients, and high-dose intravenous methylprednisolone was given to ophthalmopathy patients. TCR V-J signatures able to tell the groups apart were searched for in a discovery cohort of 95 to 100 patients, of whom fewer than 45 had Graves' ophthalmopathy and about 60 had stable Graves' hyperthyroidism. TCR Vbeta CDR3 sequencing of 120 to 150 peripheral blood samples (roughly 43 ophthalmopathy, some 75 hyperthyroidism and about 17 progressor patients) is reported in the paper. Thyroid tissue and blood T-cell repertoires from six Graves' hyperthyroidism patients were also compared in the study. Prospective prediction of ophthalmopathy was tested in an independent validation cohort of 18 to 20 hyperthyroidism patients and around 16 patients who later progressed to ophthalmopathy.

Results and caveats for the whole study, not just this receptor: In cross-validation, a model built on a 13 V-J signature told ophthalmopathy apart from stable hyperthyroidism with approximately 90% sensitivity and roughly 82% specificity, and in testing the same model reached 80%/75%. Most expanded thyroid clonotypes (frequency above 0.001) were also detected in blood, suggesting blood repertoires may reflect thyroid immune responses. In validation, progression to ophthalmopathy was predicted by the model with 65% to 71% sensitivity and 72.22% specificity, a median of roughly 6.4 months before onset. Sample size was not statistically predetermined, and investigators were not blinded to group allocation.

The TCR beta CDR3 regions were amplified from the RNA transcripts. The first round of RT-PCR for the TCR CDR3 was performed with the HTBI primer set and the Qiagen OneStep RT-PCR kit. Libraries were constructed in a second round of multiplex PCR, after which size selection and purification were carried out. Paired-end sequencing of the libraries was performed with 100 bp reads on an Illumina HiSeq2000. The study's processing was this. SOAPnuke was used to process the raw data, with reads discarded if the reads contained adapters or uncalled bases, had a mean Phred below 15, or lacked an exact constant-primer or identifier match. COPE v1.2.5 was used to merge the high-quality paired reads, and each unique nucleotide sequence was defined as a clonotype. Clonotypes were aligned to IMGT TRBV, TRBD and TRBJ reference segments using MiTCR v1.1. The analysis included only V-J combinations with a frequency above 0.0001, which together covered 99.2% of the repertoires. The TCS score was defined as F50 (clonal expansion) divided by E x V (chaos), with BLOSUM62-based TCRdist calculated between CDR3 peptides within each V-J. Welch's t-statistics and random forest reduced approximately 520 V-J features to 13, which were used in a naive Bayes classifier (R e1071). In-frame beta chains were kept once TCRdb had trimmed the public reads at Q25 with fastp and called clones with MiXCR. All rows with the same CDR3 protein become a single entry with the most common DNA and genes. TCRdb, not the authors, supplied the V and J calls. Across this sample there are 600,000 to 650,000 distinct CDR3 sequences, with around 21% seen only once. Of the sample, around a third falls within the top ten clones.

Ophthalmopathy patients had moderately to severely active disease, Clinical Activity Score of at least 3, NOSPECS grade of at least 4, and duration under 3 months. The study excluded patients with uncontrolled infections, other autoimmune diseases, pregnancy or lactation. Clinical symptoms, serum thyroxine and TRAb, thyroid ultrasound, and orbital computed tomography formed the basis for the diagnoses. PBMCs were isolated from approximately 10 ml of fresh peripheral blood by Ficoll-Paque density gradient centrifugation. Total RNA was extracted with Trizol reagent, and quality was checked on an Agilent 2100 Bioanalyzer.

The sequence is built from TRBV5-1 and TRBJ2-2; D gene: possibly TRBD2, on 5 matching bases. This clonotype was obtained from a man aged 30-40 years with Graves' ophthalmopathy. The sequenced sample was blood. In nucleotides, the sequence is TGCGCCAGCAGCTCCGGGATCGGTAATACCGGGGAGCTGTTTTTT. It translates as CASSSGIGNTGELFF.